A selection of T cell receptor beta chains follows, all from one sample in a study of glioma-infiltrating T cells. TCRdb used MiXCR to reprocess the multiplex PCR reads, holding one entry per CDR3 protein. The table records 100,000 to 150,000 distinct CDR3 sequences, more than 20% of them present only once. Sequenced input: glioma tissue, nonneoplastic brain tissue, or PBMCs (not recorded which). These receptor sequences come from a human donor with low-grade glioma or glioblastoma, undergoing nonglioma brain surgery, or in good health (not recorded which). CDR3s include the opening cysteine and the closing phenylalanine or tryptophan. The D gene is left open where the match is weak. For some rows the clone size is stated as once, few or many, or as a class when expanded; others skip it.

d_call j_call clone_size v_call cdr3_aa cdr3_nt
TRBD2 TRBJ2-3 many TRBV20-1 CSAVLAGTDTQYF TGCAGTGCCGTACTAGCGGGCACAGATACGCAGTATTTT
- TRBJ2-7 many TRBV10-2 CASKRPDRGEYF TGCGCCAGCAAAAGGCCGGACCGCGGGGAGTACTTC
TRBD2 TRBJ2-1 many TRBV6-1 CASKHAGGLNEQFF TGTGCCAGCAAGCACGCGGGAGGGCTAAATGAGCAGTTCTTC
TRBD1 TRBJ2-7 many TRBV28 CASRTGVLSYEQYF TGTGCCAGCAGAACAGGGGTTCTCTCCTACGAGCAGTACTTC
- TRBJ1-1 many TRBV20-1 CSAQRGLNTEAFF TGCAGTGCTCAGAGGGGACTGAACACTGAAGCTTTCTTT
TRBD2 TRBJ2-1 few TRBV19 CASSIRSRLAGLQDGEQFF TGTGCCAGTAGTATTAGGTCCCGACTAGCAGGCCTCCAGGACGGTGAGCAGTTCTTC
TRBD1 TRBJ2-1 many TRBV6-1 CASTDRVFGEQFF TGTGCCAGCACGGACAGGGTATTCGGTGAGCAGTTCTTC
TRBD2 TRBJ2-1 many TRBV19 CASKRAGGTSYNEQFF TGTGCCAGTAAGAGGGCGGGGGGGACGTCCTACAATGAGCAGTTCTTC
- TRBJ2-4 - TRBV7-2 CASSLDRGGNIQYF TGTGCCAGCAGTCTAGACCGAGGAGGGAACATTCAGTACTTC
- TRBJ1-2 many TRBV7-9 CASSLVTGNYGYTF TGTGCCAGCAGCTTAGTCACAGGGAACTATGGCTACACCTTC
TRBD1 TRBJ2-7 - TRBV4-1 CASSAGTGSYEQYF TGCGCCAGCAGCGCCGGGACAGGCTCCTACGAGCAGTACTTC
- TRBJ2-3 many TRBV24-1 CATSDLRTDTQYF TGTGCCACCAGTGATTTGCGGACAGATACGCAGTATTTT
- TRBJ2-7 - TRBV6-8 CASRPDRADDHYF TGTGCCAGCCGGCCGGACAGAGCGGACGATCATTACTTC
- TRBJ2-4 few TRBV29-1 CSVEPTGAKNIQYF TGCAGCGTTGAACCAACAGGGGCCAAAAACATTCAGTACTTC
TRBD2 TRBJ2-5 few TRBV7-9 CASIPGAGGQETQYF TGTGCCAGCATCCCGGGGGCGGGAGGCCAAGAGACCCAGTACTTC
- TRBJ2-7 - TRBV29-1 CSVGGGLSSYEQYF TGCAGCGTGGGGGGAGGCCTGAGCTCCTACGAGCAGTACTTC
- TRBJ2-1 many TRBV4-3 CASSPGGGEQFF TGCGCCAGCAGCCCAGGGGGAGGTGAGCAGTTCTTC
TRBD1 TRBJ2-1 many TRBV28 CASSPTGGSYNEQFF TGTGCCAGCAGCCCCACAGGGGGCTCCTACAATGAGCAGTTCTTC
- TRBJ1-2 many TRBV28 CASSLESEGGVYGYTF TGTGCCAGCAGTTTAGAATCCGAGGGGGGAGTTTATGGCTACACCTTC
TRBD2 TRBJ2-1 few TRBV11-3 CASSPGLAGGINEQFF TGTGCCAGCAGCCCAGGACTAGCGGGAGGTATCAATGAGCAGTTCTTC
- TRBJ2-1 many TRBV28 CASRKEGNYNEQFF TGTGCCAGCAGAAAGGAGGGAAACTACAATGAGCAGTTCTTC
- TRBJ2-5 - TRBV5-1 CASSIVRDMSSETQYF TGCGCCAGCAGCATCGTCCGGGACATGTCATCGGAGACCCAGTACTTC
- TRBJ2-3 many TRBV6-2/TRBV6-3 CASTSFSGAADTQYF TGTGCCAGCACCTCATTCTCGGGAGCCGCAGATACGCAGTATTTT
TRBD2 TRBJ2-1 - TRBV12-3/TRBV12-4 CASSKGLAGGSSYNEQFF TGTGCCAGCTCTAAGGGACTAGCGGGAGGGTCCTCCTACAATGAGCAGTTCTTC
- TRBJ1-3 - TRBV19 CASSPRREGLSGNTIYF TGTGCCAGTAGTCCCCGCCGCGAAGGCCTCTCTGGAAACACCATATATTTT
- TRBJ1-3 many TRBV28 CASSFPSRGNTIYF TGTGCCAGCAGTTTCCCCAGCAGAGGAAACACCATATATTTT
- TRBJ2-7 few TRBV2 CASSEAKAEYF TGTGCCAGCAGTGAGGCCAAAGCGGAGTACTTC
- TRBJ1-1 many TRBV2 CASSEGRPVTEAFF TGTGCCAGCAGTGAAGGGCGACCGGTCACTGAAGCTTTCTTT
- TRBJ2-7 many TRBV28 CASSPHEAARMTYEQYF TGTGCCAGCAGCCCTCACGAGGCAGCAAGGATGACCTACGAGCAGTACTTC
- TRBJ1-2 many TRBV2 CASSETGTRDYGYTF TGTGCCAGCAGTGAAACCGGGACAAGGGATTATGGCTACACCTTC
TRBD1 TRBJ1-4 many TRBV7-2 CASSFSDRGYEKLFF TGTGCCAGCAGCTTCTCGGACAGGGGGTATGAAAAACTGTTTTTT
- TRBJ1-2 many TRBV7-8 CASSLTTVSGGYTF TGTGCCAGCAGCTTAACGACAGTCTCGGGCGGCTACACCTTC
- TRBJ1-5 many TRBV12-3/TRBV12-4 CASSPGFQPQHF TGTGCCAGCAGTCCCGGGTTCCAGCCCCAGCATTTT
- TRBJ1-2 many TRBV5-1 CASSEGGSDYGYTF TGCGCCAGCAGCGAGGGGGGATCCGACTATGGCTACACCTTC
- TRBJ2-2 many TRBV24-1 CATSDLDRSGELFF TGTGCCACCAGTGATTTGGACAGGTCAGGGGAGCTGTTTTTT
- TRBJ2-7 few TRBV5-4 CASSLDSPYEQYF TGTGCCAGCAGCCTGGACAGCCCCTACGAGCAGTACTTC
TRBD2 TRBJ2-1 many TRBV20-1 CSARDRWTSGRSNEQFF TGCAGTGCTAGAGATAGATGGACTAGCGGGAGAAGCAATGAGCAGTTCTTC
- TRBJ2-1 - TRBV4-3 CASSQEATVFSYNEQFF TGCGCCAGCAGCCAAGAAGCAACGGTCTTCTCCTACAATGAGCAGTTCTTC
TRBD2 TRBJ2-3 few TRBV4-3 CASSPTSGSGDTQYF TGCGCCAGCAGCCCAACTAGCGGGAGTGGAGATACGCAGTATTTT
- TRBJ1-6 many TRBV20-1 CSARDLTYNSPLHF TGCAGTGCCCGGGACCTCACCTATAATTCACCCCTCCACTTT
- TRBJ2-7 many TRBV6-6 CASSYPDGEEQYF TGTGCCAGCAGTTACCCGGACGGGGAAGAGCAGTACTTC
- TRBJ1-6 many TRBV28 CASRLGNSPLHF TGTGCCAGCAGGTTAGGGAATTCACCCCTCCACTTT
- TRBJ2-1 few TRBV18 CASSRSSGNEQFF TGTGCCAGCTCACGCAGCTCCGGCAATGAGCAGTTCTTC
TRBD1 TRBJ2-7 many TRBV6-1 CATDRGPTYEQYF TGTGCCACTGACAGGGGGCCTACCTACGAGCAGTACTTC
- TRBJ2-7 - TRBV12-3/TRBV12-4 CASSFMANSYEQYF TGTGCCAGCAGTTTTATGGCGAACTCCTACGAGCAGTACTTC
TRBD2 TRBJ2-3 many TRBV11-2 CASSFPSSGESTDTQYF TGTGCCAGCAGCTTCCCATCTAGCGGGGAATCCACAGATACGCAGTATTTT
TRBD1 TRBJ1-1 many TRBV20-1 CSARNMDRGNTEAFF TGCAGTGCTCGAAATATGGACAGGGGGAACACTGAAGCTTTCTTT